This T cell receptor (beta chain) was sequenced in a study of blood T cell repertoires in COVID-19. Measured with immunoSEQ multiplex PCR; TCRdb has only the in-frame clones, and not every one. The profile covers more than 130,000 clones, with more than 80% appearing a single time and around 6.8% taken by the ten largest. Material for sequencing was peripheral blood. The origin of this receptor is a human donor in a cohort sampled during active COVID-19.

The CDR3, as DNA: TGTGCCAGCAGCTCTTATCGTGGGGGGTACGAGCAGTACTTC. This codes for CASSSYRGGYEQYF. V gene TRBV7-2 combines with J gene TRBJ2-7; D possibly corresponds to TRBD2 (6 bases). V lost 4 bases and J lost 4, with 14 bases in between. The CDR3 loop spans 14 amino acids. Per the germline V gene, CDR1 is SGHTA and CDR2 is FQGNSA.